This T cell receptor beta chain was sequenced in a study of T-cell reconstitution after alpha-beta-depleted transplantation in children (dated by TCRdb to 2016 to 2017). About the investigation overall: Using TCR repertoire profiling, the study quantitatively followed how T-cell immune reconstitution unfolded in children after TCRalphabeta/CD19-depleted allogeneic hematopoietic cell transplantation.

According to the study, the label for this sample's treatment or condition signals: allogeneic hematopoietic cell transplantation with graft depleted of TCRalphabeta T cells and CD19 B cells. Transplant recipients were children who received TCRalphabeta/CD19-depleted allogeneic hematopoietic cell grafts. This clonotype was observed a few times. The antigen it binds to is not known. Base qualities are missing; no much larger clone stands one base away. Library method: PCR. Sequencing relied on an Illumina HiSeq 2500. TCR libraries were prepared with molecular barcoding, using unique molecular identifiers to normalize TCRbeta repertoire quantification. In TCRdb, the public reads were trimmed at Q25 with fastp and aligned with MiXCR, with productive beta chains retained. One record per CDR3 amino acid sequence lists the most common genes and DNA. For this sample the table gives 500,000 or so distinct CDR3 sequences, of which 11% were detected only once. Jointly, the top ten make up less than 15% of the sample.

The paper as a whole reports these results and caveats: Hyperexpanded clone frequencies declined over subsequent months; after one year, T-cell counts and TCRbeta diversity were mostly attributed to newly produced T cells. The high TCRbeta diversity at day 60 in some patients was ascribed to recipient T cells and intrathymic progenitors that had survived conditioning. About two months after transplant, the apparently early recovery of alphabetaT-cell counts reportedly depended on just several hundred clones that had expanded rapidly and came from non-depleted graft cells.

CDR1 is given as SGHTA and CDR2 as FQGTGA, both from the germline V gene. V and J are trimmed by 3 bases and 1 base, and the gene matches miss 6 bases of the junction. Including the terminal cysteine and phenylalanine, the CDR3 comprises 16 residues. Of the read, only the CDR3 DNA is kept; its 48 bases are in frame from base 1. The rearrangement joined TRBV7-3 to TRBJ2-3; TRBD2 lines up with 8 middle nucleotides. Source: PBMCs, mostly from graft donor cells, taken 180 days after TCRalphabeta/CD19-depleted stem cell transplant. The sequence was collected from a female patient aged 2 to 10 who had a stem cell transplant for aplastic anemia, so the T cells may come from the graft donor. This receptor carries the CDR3 CASSFGAGGRTDTQYF. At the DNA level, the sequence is TGTGCCAGCAGCTTTGGGGCGGGAGGCCGCACAGATACGCAGTATTTT.